The clone carrying this T cell receptor (beta chain) came up once. CDR1 and CDR2 from the germline V gene are SNHLY and FYNNEI. The CDR3 runs to 16 residues. V dropped 8 bases and J dropped 4 bases, with 23 bases sitting between them. This record belongs to a study of cytotoxic CD8 clonotypes in ibrutinib-treated CLL. TCRdb's table, derived via immunoSEQ multiplex PCR, lists solely in-frame clones and lacks some. The sample consists of 14,000 or so clones, 50% to 75% of them appearing once. The V call is TRBV2, the J call TRBJ2-5; D may be TRBD2 (7 bases). This receptor was identified in a human donor with chronic lymphocytic leukemia. The material was PBMCs, obtained before ibrutinib treatment. CDR3 sequence: CASGEGGGLLGETQYF. CDR3 nucleotide sequence: TGTGCCAGCGGCGAAGGGGGGGGCCTTCTAGGAGAGACCCAGTACTTC.